The source of this T cell receptor beta chain is a study of post-analysis software for immune sequencing data (dated by TCRdb to between 2015 and 2016). Study-level background: Recorded disease courses included relapsing-remitting, secondary progressive and progressive-relapsing multiple sclerosis, with some patients lacking subtype annotation. A subset of samples was prepared in parallel using single-end sample barcoding, then pooled and co-amplified after Illumina adapter ligation. The patient repertoires were compared against around eleven previously published healthy control repertoires obtained from donors aged 6 to 25 years.

The method was PCR. These reads were obtained on an Illumina HiSeq 2500. To reduce PCR and sequencing biases, unique molecular identifiers were incorporated into the TCR beta cDNA libraries. Roughly 0.5 million cDNA molecules were obtained per 1 to 10 million input T cells, so each molecule approximated one T cell. The same protocol used for the earlier healthy control dataset was applied to prepare and sequence the patient libraries. Within a given batch, samples were prepared together, multiplexed and sequenced on the same HiSeq lane. For the original study's pipeline: MIGEC handled the raw barcoded reads, throwing out single-read molecular identifier groups before consensus assembly and CDR3 extraction. VDJtools was used for post-analysis of the clonotype tables, with diversity normalized by down-sampling every dataset to the smallest sample size. Repertoire overlap clustering matched CDR3 amino acid but not nucleotide sequences to correct batch-related cross-sample contamination. TCRdb ran its own pipeline on the public reads, namely fastp trimming at Q25 and MiXCR clone calling, and kept in-frame beta chains. Rows are combined by CDR3 protein, so each entry shows the most common genes and DNA. The V and J calls were determined by TCRdb, not by the authors. The sample table contains about 400,000 distinct CDR3 sequences; only one count was recorded for around 33% of them. The top ten constitute around an eighth of the sample.

Broad study findings and their caveats: Compared with controls, multiple sclerosis patients had significantly lower normalized Chao1 diversity, a finding suggesting substantial peripheral T-cell clonal expansion. Several TRBV segments, including TRBV5-6, TRBV5-1 and TRBV20-1, were significantly more frequent in patients than controls. Direct clustering with F measure revealed strong co-clustering of samples prepared in the same batch, which led to a batch-effect correction. The control group was slightly older than the multiple sclerosis patient group.

V sheds 3 bases and J sheds 2 bases, leaving 11 bases between their ends. The CDR3 runs 13 residues from the cysteine to the phenylalanine. Only CDR3 DNA is held: 39 bases, read in frame from base 1. Based on the germline V gene (reference sequence), the CDR1 and CDR2 sequences are GTSNPN and SVGIG. To demonstrate the VDJtools post-analysis software, TCR beta repertoires were profiled from the peripheral blood of more than ten young patients with multiple sclerosis. The multiple sclerosis patients were children and adolescents ranging in age from roughly 6 to 15 years. To note about this clonotype: The specificity of this receptor is unknown. No base qualities exist here, and no much larger clone lies one base off it.

The sequencing input was blood. Here the chain combines TRBV30 and TRBJ2-7; a tentative D call is TRBD2 (5 bases match). The TCR comes from a girl between 10 and 17 years old with multiple sclerosis. The nucleotides read TGTGCCTGGAGCCGGGGTGCCCCCTACGAGCAGTACTTC. Translation gives CAWSRGAPYEQYF.